This T cell receptor (beta chain) emerged from a study of blood T cell repertoires in COVID-19. Study information: The analysed material was cDNA or gDNA that came from T cells, B-cell-depleted T cells, or PBMCs.

In the study's own analysis: Researchers report that nucleated cell counts were estimated from reference gene primer amplification. Profiling relied on immunoSEQ multiplex PCR, and the TCRdb table lists in-frame clones only, not all of them. Clonal size and the V and J genes are those of that table, whereas D and trimming came from the DNA. Seen here are about 300,000 clones, 85% to 90% observed once, and the top ten hold 8.5% to 12%. Per the germline V gene, CDR1 is SEHNR and CDR2 is FQNEAQ (reference sequence). The CDR3 runs to 15 residues. J was trimmed by 5 bases and V by 5 bases; bases with no gene match: 9.

The receptor was derived from a woman aged 18-29 years who had recovered from COVID-19. The material sequenced was PBMCs or T cells enriched from blood (not recorded which). The genes are TRBV7-9 and TRBJ2-1, with TRBD1 identical over 7 bases. The CDR3 nucleotides are TGTGCCAGCAGCCCCACCGACAGGGTAGACAATGAGCAGTTCTTC. Protein sequence: CASSPTDRVDNEQFF. The variable domain in full, completed from reference TRBV7-9 and TRBJ2-1, reads DTGVSQNPRHKITKRGQNVTFRCDPISEHNRLYWYRQTLGQGPEFLTYFQNEAQLEKSRLLSDRFSAERPKGSFSTLEIQRTEQGDSAMYLCASSPTDRVDNEQFFGPGTRLTVL.